The clone carrying this TCR beta chain appeared a few times. These data originate in a study of early T cells in non-severe SARS-CoV-2 infection. The wider study: Sequencing used unsorted whole-blood bulk RNA, so chains lack pairing.

In TCRdb, the 5' RACE reads were re-called with MiXCR into one record per CDR3 protein. The sample contains about 92,000 distinct CDR3 sequences, 14% of which appear only once. The CDR3 has 17 residues. After removal of 3 bases from V and 1 base from J, the junction contained 7 bases not matched to a gene. Germline-derived CDR1 and CDR2 are SEHNR and FQNEAQ (reference sequence). This TCR came from an adult who was a healthcare worker with PCR-confirmed SARS-CoV-2 infection or an uninfected control (not recorded which). Sequencing used whole blood. The chain couples TRBV7-9 to TRBJ2-4; TRBD1 aligns across 9 bases. The CDR3 nucleotides are TGTGCCAGCAGCTTTGGTCAAGGACAGGGGGCCAAAAACATTCAGTACTTC. Amino acid sequence: CASSFGQGQGAKNIQYF.